The 20 T cell receptor beta chains given below trace back to one sample, sequenced in a study of brain metastases from non-small cell lung cancer. Sequencing was performed with immunoSEQ multiplex PCR; in TCRdb, only in-frame clones are kept and a portion is missing. The data contain about 590 clones, around 87% of them seen just once; the ten biggest clones take up 8.5% to 10%. Sequenced material: tumor-adjacent normal tissue. These receptors originate from a donor aged 40 or older with non-small cell lung cancer.

Of note for this clone: A read error is possible here, since a much larger clone lies one base away. The same CDR3 arises from other DNA sequences in this sample as well. The chain joins TRBV14 to TRBJ2-5; D gene uncertain. The CDR3 contains 15 residues. V was cut by 3 bases and J by 2 bases, with 13 bases left in between. The germline gives CDR1 SGHDN, CDR2 FVKESK. The CDR3 DNA follows: TGTGCCAGCAGCCAGGGAACAGCCACTCAAGAGACCCAGTACTTC. Its translation is CASSQGTATQETQYF.

The chain couples TRBV7-9 to TRBJ1-1; 8 nucleotides match TRBD1. V lost 5 bases and J lost 4; bases outside the gene matches: 6. This CDR3 region has 14 residues. Germline V gene sequence: CDR1 SEHNR, CDR2 FQNEAQ (reference sequence). The CDR3 coding sequence is TGTGCCAGCAGCAAACAGGGGGGAAGCACTGAAGCTTTCTTT. Protein product: CASSKQGGSTEAFF. The variable domain in full, completed from reference TRBV7-9 and TRBJ1-1, reads DTGVSQNPRHKITKRGQNVTFRCDPISEHNRLYWYRQTLGQGPEFLTYFQNEAQLEKSRLLSDRFSAERPKGSFSTLEIQRTEQGDSAMYLCASSKQGGSTEAFFGQGTRLTVV.

V usage is TRBV6-2 or TRBV6-3 and J usage is TRBJ2-7; a weak D match, TRBD1 (5 bases). The CDR3 contains 13 residues. Trimming stripped 2 bases from V and 0 bases from J, with 5 bases between. The germline CDR1 and CDR2 sequences are MNHEY and SVGEGT. As DNA, the CDR3 is TGTGCCAGCAGTTACGGACACTCCTACGAGCAGTACGTC. As protein: CASSYGHSYEQYV.

This clone was detected only a few times. The gene calls are TRBV27 and TRBJ2-3; D might be TRBD2 (6 bases). From germline, CDR1 is MNHEY and CDR2 SMNVEV (reference sequence). V dropped 4 bases and J dropped 2 bases, with 13 bases sitting between them. This CDR3 is built from 15 residues. CDR3 loop: CASSSPGEPTDTQYF. The CDR3 DNA reads as TGTGCCAGCAGTTCGCCGGGGGAACCCACAGATACGCAGTATTTT.

The chain has TRBV21-1 and TRBJ2-7; the DNA was not compared with TRBD1, the D call given in the table. TRBV21-1 is a recognized pseudogene. The CDR3 runs 14 residues. Here the CDR3 DNA reads TGTGCCAGCAGCAAAGAAACAGGGCGCGACGAGCAGTACTTC. This translates into CASSKETGRDEQYF.

As regards this clone: At one end the junction does not follow the germline gene, possibly because of a read error. The chain links TRBV30 to TRBJ1-1; no firm D call. The CDR3 contains 11 residues. Germline values: CDR1 GTSNPN, CDR2 SVGIG (reference sequence). In nucleotides, the CDR3 is TGTGCCTGGGACATGAACACTGAAACTTTCTTT. Protein sequence: CAWDMNTETFF.

The chain has TRBV7-2 and TRBJ1-3, with D hard to call. V was cut by 3 bases and J by 0 bases, with 9 bases left in between. Germline assignment: CDR1 SGHTA and CDR2 FQGNSA. The CDR3 sequence is 15 residues long. The chain's CDR3 is CASSFGPNSGNTIYF. DNA for the CDR3: TGTGCCAGCAGCTTCGGACCGAACTCTGGAAACACCATATATTTT.

V is TRBV21-1 and J is TRBJ2-4. TRBV21-1 is recorded as a pseudogene. The CDR3 contains 17 residues. In DNA form, the CDR3 reads TGTGCCAGCAGCGAAATGTTAGCTACAGCAAAGAAAAACATTCAGTACTTC. Translated, it gives CASSEMLATAKKNIQYF.

As concerns this clone: A much larger clone lies one base from this, so it may be a read error. The gene calls are TRBV14 and TRBJ2-5; D remains ambiguous. The CDR3 has 15 amino acids. CDR1 and CDR2 (germline): SGHDN, FVKESK. The CDR3 region is CASSQGTATQKTQYF. In nucleotides, the CDR3 is TGTGCCAGCAGCCAGGGAACAGCCACCCAAAAGACCCAGTACTTC.

The chain recombines TRBV30 with TRBJ1-2, with D hard to call. With 0 bases removed from V and 4 bases from J, the gap between germline ends came to 9 bases. In germline, CDR1 is GTSNPN, CDR2 SVGIG (reference sequence). This CDR3 spans 13 amino acids. The CDR3 reads CAWSVGQAYGYTF. CDR3 sequence (DNA): TGTGCCTGGAGTGTTGGTCAGGCCTATGGCTACACCTTC.

The V call is TRBV15, the J call TRBJ1-5; 10 bases are shared with TRBD1. The V gene end was trimmed by 5 bases and the J gene end by 7 bases; junction bases not matched to a gene: 8. The CDR3 is 15 amino acids. Germline values: CDR1 LNHNV, CDR2 YYDKDF (reference sequence). The CDR3 protein is CATSRGQGKVQPQHF. CDR3 coding DNA: TGTGCCACCAGCCGGGGACAGGGGAAGGTCCAGCCCCAGCATTTT.

The rearrangement uses TRBV7-8 and TRBJ1-2; TRBD1 matches 9 bases. The V gene's germline CDR1 is SGHVS and CDR2 FQNEAQ. V gave up 5 bases and J gave up 8 bases; unmatched junction bases: 18. The CDR3 consists of 17 residues. In DNA, the CDR3 is TGTGCCAGCAGCCCCCAAATTCCGGGACAGGGTGTCCAGGGCTACACCTTC. It codes for CASSPQIPGQGVQGYTF.

V and J are TRBV29-1 and TRBJ1-2; D is uncertain. Per germline, CDR1 SQVTM and CDR2 ANQGSEA. The CDR3 runs 8 residues. Trimming took 7 bases from V and 6 from J, leaving 3 bases between them. CDR3 region: CSANGYTF. The CDR3 bases are TGCAGCGCCAATGGCTACACCTTC.

V and J are TRBV4-2 and TRBJ2-7; possibly TRBD1 for D (5 bases). The CDR3 covers 17 residues. Trimming stripped 0 bases from V and 7 bases from J, with 22 bases between. Germline CDR1 LGHNA, CDR2 YNFKEQ. The CDR3, as DNA: TGTGCCAGCAGCCAAGATCCTATCGGACATTACCTGGGTGAGCAGTACTTC. This codes for CASSQDPIGHYLGEQYF.

The gene calls are TRBV9 and TRBJ2-3; no reliable D call. The V and J ends lost 0 bases and 0 bases respectively, with 11 bases between them. This CDR3 region has 16 residues. Germline lookup yields CDR1 SGDLS and CDR2 YYNGEE. CDR3: CASSVGGRTSTDTQYF. In nucleotides, the CDR3 is TGTGCCAGCAGCGTAGGGGGTAGAACTAGCACAGATACGCAGTATTTT.

This clone was seen just once. The V call is TRBV7-6, the J call TRBJ1-1; no clear D gene. The CDR3 totals 13 residues. V lost 1 base, J lost 7 bases, and 10 bases lay in between. Germline V lookup: CDR1 SGHVS, CDR2 FNYEAQ. The CDR3 here is CASSLDLASEAFF. The CDR3, as DNA: TGTGCCAGCAGCTTAGATTTAGCAAGTGAAGCTTTCTTT.

As concerns this clone: At the DNA level, this CDR3 is encoded by other sequences in the same sample as well. The chain is built from TRBV21-1 and TRBJ1-1; the table's TRBD1 call for D was not verified on the DNA. TRBV21-1 is a listed pseudogene. The CDR3 spans 18 residues. The CDR3 DNA reads as TGTGCCAGTAGCAAAGCGCTGATGGGACAGCTTATGAACACTGAAGCTTTCTTT. Translation: CASSKALMGQLMNTEAFF.

The chain combines TRBV16 with TRBJ2-3; a weak D match, TRBD2 (5 bases). In germline, CDR1 is KGHSY, CDR2 FQNENV. V lost 7 bases to trimming and J lost 5 bases, with 13 bases between them. This CDR3 has 13 amino acids. This CDR3 is CASMRGGRDTQYF. The CDR3 coding sequence is TGTGCCAGCATGAGAGGAGGACGAGATACGCAGTATTTT.

As regards this clone: A junction end diverges from the germline sequence, so it may reflect a read error. The gene calls are TRBV6-5 and TRBJ2-2; 8 nucleotides agree with TRBD2. The CDR3 spans 15 residues. Per the germline V gene, CDR1 is MNHEY and CDR2 is SVGAGI. The CDR3, as DNA: TGTGCCGGCAGCGTGCGGGGGGTGGACACCGGGGAGCTGTTTTTT. The encoded protein is CAGSVRGVDTGELFF.

This rearrangement joins TRBV5-6 to TRBJ2-7, with a weak D call TRBD1 (6 bases). The germline CDR1 and CDR2 sequences are SGHDT and YYEEEE. The CDR3 runs to 17 residues. The germline V and J ends were trimmed by 2 bases and 3 bases, with 21 bases remaining between them. The CDR3 sequence is CASSFIQSGTTIYEQYF. The CDR3 region has the DNA TGTGCCAGCAGCTTTATCCAATCCGGGACAACAATCTACGAGCAGTACTTC.